The rows below give T cell receptor beta chains drawn from one sample of a study of T cell repertoires in cytomegalovirus infection. Each CDR3 protein gets one entry after TCRdb re-called the reads with MiXCR. This table has approximately 730,000 distinct CDR3 sequences, around 32% appearing once. Which antigens these TCRs recognize remains unknown. Sequenced material: cultured PBMCs, taken from culture after CMV antigen stimulation. These receptors were collected from a human donor in good health (CMV status not recorded). Some clones in this sample may be carry-over from other donors' samples. The CDR3 runs from the conserved cysteine through the conserved F or W. Fields, in order: D gene, V gene, clone size, J gene, CDR3 protein, CDR3 DNA. A D gene is named only where the DNA matches it firmly. Where a row states a size, it is once, few, many or the class of an expanded clone; other rows omit it.

TRBD1	TRBV5-6	.	TRBJ1-4	CASSPGTDEKLFF	TGTGCCAGCAGCCCTGGGACAGATGAAAAACTGTTTTTT
TRBD2	TRBV2	.	TRBJ2-1	CASSGWDYTYNEQFF	TGTGCCAGCAGTGGGTGGGACTACACCTACAATGAGCAGTTCTTC
TRBD1	TRBV10-3	.	TRBJ1-5	CAISEWDRLAGPQHF	TGTGCCATCAGTGAGTGGGACAGACTAGCAGGGCCCCAGCATTTT
.	TRBV4-1	.	TRBJ2-1	CASSQELIFEQFF	TGCGCCAGCAGCCAAGAATTGATTTTTGAGCAGTTCTTC
.	TRBV7-9	few	TRBJ1-1	CASSRLPGPEGTEAFF	TGTGCCAGCAGCAGACTACCGGGACCCGAGGGGACTGAAGCTTTCTTT
.	TRBV7-9	.	TRBJ2-7	CASSGGLHSYEQYF	TGTGCCAGCAGCGGAGGACTTCACTCCTACGAGCAGTACTTC
.	TRBV5-4	few	TRBJ1-1	CASSFLTGSMNTEAFF	TGTGCCAGCAGCTTTTTAACAGGATCCATGAACACTGAAGCTTTCTTT
.	TRBV5-5	.	TRBJ1-1	CASSSHPTGKNTEAFF	TGTGCCAGCAGCTCACACCCTACAGGGAAGAACACTGAAGCTTTCTTT
TRBD2	TRBV27	.	TRBJ2-7	CASSEGTSGVYEQYF	TGTGCCAGCAGTGAAGGGACTAGCGGCGTCTACGAGCAGTACTTC
.	TRBV20-1	.	TRBJ1-4	CSARVPQQGREKLFF	TGCAGTGCTAGAGTCCCCCAACAGGGACGTGAAAAACTGTTTTTT
.	TRBV4-1	.	TRBJ2-3	CASSRQGGPGGADTQYF	TGCGCCAGCAGCCGCCAGGGGGGGCCGGGGGGTGCAGATACGCAGTATTTT
.	TRBV7-2	few	TRBJ2-3	CASSFRVGLGKDTQYF	TGTGCCAGCAGCTTTAGGGTGGGGCTCGGGAAAGATACGCAGTATTTT
.	TRBV7-9	few	TRBJ2-7	CASSPRRADLYEQYF	TGTGCCAGCAGCCCCCGCCGGGCCGACCTCTACGAGCAGTACTTC
.	TRBV6-5	few	TRBJ2-3	CASSYRATDTQYF	TGTGCCAGCAGTTACCGGGCAACAGATACGCAGTATTTT
.	TRBV19	.	TRBJ2-1	CASSTVPSSYNEQFF	TGTGCCAGTAGTACCGTTCCGAGCTCCTACAATGAGCAGTTCTTC
.	TRBV7-2	.	TRBJ2-1	CASSLGGFYNEQFF	TGTGCCAGCAGCTTAGGCGGATTTTACAATGAGCAGTTCTTC
TRBD1	TRBV28	few	TRBJ1-3	CASSPWGDRVSGNTIYF	TGTGCCAGCAGTCCCTGGGGGGACAGAGTCTCTGGAAACACCATATATTTT
.	TRBV3-1	.	TRBJ2-3	CASSHSRATDTQYF	TGTGCCAGCAGCCACTCAAGGGCCACAGATACGCAGTATTTT
TRBD1	TRBV29-1	few	TRBJ2-1	CSVLLWTGGTYNEQFF	TGCAGCGTGCTCCTGTGGACAGGGGGCACCTACAATGAGCAGTTCTTC
.	TRBV11-2	.	TRBJ2-7	CASSLGVTGFIGGRIDEQYF	TGTGCCAGCAGCTTAGGCGTGACAGGGTTTATAGGCGGGAGGATCGACGAGCAGTACTTC
.	TRBV6-1	.	TRBJ2-3	CASSEGGNVDTQYF	TGTGCCAGCAGTGAGGGCGGGAATGTGGATACGCAGTATTTT
.	TRBV11-3	few	TRBJ1-6	CASSSRASSYNSPLHF	TGTGCCAGCAGCTCTCGGGCCAGCTCCTATAATTCACCCCTCCACTTT
TRBD1	TRBV28	.	TRBJ1-5	CASHQTQGAGRNQPQHF	TGTGCCAGCCACCAAACCCAGGGGGCAGGCCGAAATCAGCCCCAGCATTTT
.	TRBV6-1	.	TRBJ2-7	CASPGEYEQYF	TGTGCCAGCCCGGGGGAGTACGAGCAGTACTTC
.	TRBV10-3	.	TRBJ2-1	CAINAVEQFF	TGTGCCATCAACGCTGTTGAGCAGTTCTTC
.	TRBV28	.	TRBJ1-2	CASSLQGNLGYGYTF	TGTGCCAGCAGCTTGCAGGGTAATCTAGGCTATGGCTACACCTTC
.	TRBV11-2	.	TRBJ1-5	CASSLMGRSGPQHF	TGTGCCAGCAGCTTAATGGGAAGATCAGGACCCCAGCATTTT
.	TRBV20-1	.	TRBJ1-1	CSARDGRGGRNTEAFF	TGCAGTGCTAGAGATGGCAGGGGTGGTCGGAACACTGAAGCTTTCTTT
.	TRBV12-3/TRBV12-4	few	TRBJ2-1	CASSPLIDNEQFF	TGTGCCAGCTCGCCTTTGATCGACAATGAGCAGTTCTTC
.	TRBV18	.	TRBJ1-3	CASSPDLAGNTIYF	TGTGCCAGCTCACCGGATTTAGCTGGAAACACCATATATTTT
.	TRBV7-9	.	TRBJ2-1	CASSPTAYEQFF	TGTGCCAGCAGCCCGACTGCATATGAGCAGTTCTTC
TRBD2	TRBV7-2	many	TRBJ2-7	CASSLVPATSGPSYEQYF	TGTGCCAGCAGCTTAGTCCCGGCCACTAGCGGGCCCTCCTACGAGCAGTACTTC
.	TRBV12-3/TRBV12-4	.	TRBJ2-7	CASSLGPQSYEQYF	TGTGCCAGCAGTTTAGGGCCCCAGTCCTACGAGCAGTACTTC
.	TRBV6-1	many	TRBJ1-6	CATLGMGSPLHF	TGTGCCACCTTAGGAATGGGATCACCCCTCCACTTT
TRBD2	TRBV7-2	few	TRBJ2-7	CASSQTSGSLGSFHEQYF	TGTGCCAGCAGCCAAACTAGCGGGTCGTTGGGTTCTTTCCACGAGCAGTACTTC
.	TRBV5-1	.	TRBJ1-1	CASSLEISMNTEAFF	TGCGCCAGCAGCTTGGAAATTAGTATGAACACTGAAGCTTTCTTT
.	TRBV4-1	.	TRBJ2-4	CASSQDEHAILNF	TGCGCCAGCAGCCAAGATGAGCACGCTATCTTGAACTTC
.	TRBV7-9	few	TRBJ2-7	CASSSSKIVTGSYEQYF	TGTGCCAGCAGCTCATCTAAGATCGTAACCGGTTCCTACGAGCAGTACTTC
.	TRBV4-2	.	TRBJ2-1	CASSQDSAAGTEQFF	TGCGCCAGCAGCCAAGATTCGGCTGCGGGGACAGAGCAGTTCTTC
.	TRBV4-3	.	TRBJ2-7	CASSQEFTAPNEQYF	TGCGCCAGCAGCCAAGAATTTACAGCACCCAACGAGCAGTACTTC
TRBD1	TRBV7-8	many	TRBJ2-3	CASSLGRWDRAKDTQYF	TGTGCCAGCAGCTTAGGACGATGGGACAGGGCCAAAGATACGCAGTATTTT
.	TRBV11-2	many	TRBJ2-1	CASSLGRGEQFF	TGTGCCAGCAGCTTAGGAAGGGGAGAGCAGTTCTTC
.	TRBV7-3	.	TRBJ2-2	CASSLFEGDAGELFF	TGTGCCAGCAGCTTGTTCGAGGGAGATGCCGGGGAGCTGTTTTTT
.	TRBV12-3/TRBV12-4	.	TRBJ2-1	CASSGPRAQFF	TGTGCCAGCAGTGGACCGAGGGCGCAGTTCTTC
.	TRBV7-2	many	TRBJ2-5	CASLRGAGETQYF	TGTGCCAGCCTACGCGGGGCCGGAGAGACCCAGTACTTC
.	TRBV4-1	.	TRBJ1-5	CASSQAGQPQHF	TGCGCCAGCAGCCAAGCTGGCCAGCCCCAGCATTTT
.	TRBV6-2/TRBV6-3	.	TRBJ2-2	CAGQSRAGGELFF	TGTGCCGGCCAGAGTAGAGCGGGCGGGGAGCTGTTTTTT
TRBD2	TRBV6-1	.	TRBJ2-1	CASSEEGRGGNEQFF	TGTGCCAGCAGTGAAGAAGGCCGGGGGGGGAATGAGCAGTTCTTC
.	TRBV6-1	once	TRBJ2-7	CASSGGVLHEQYF	TGTGCCAGCAGTGGGGGGGTTCTCCACGAGCAGTACTTC
.	TRBV6-1	.	TRBJ2-4	CASRFTLLAKNIQYF	TGTGCCAGCAGATTCACGCTACTAGCCAAAAACATTCAGTACTTC